This TCR beta chain was sequenced in a study of shared clonotypes between healthy human individuals. About the study: The donor pool was made up of two women and three men aged 18 to 49. Each donor contributed plates that comprised three CD4 naive, three CD4 memory, two CD8 naive and one CD8 memory.

It was 200 to 250 ng DNA, tens of thousands of T cell genomes, that sorted-subset replicate PCRs used. Sequenced by immunoSEQ multiplex PCR; TCRdb stores in-frame clones only, minus some. The table lists some 1 million clones, around 76% of them singletons. Losses at the gene ends were 6 bases for V and 7 bases for J; bases not matched to a gene: 9. From germline, CDR1 is MDHEN and CDR2 SYDVKM. The CDR3 spans 14 residues. Sequenced: memory CD4+ T cells sorted from blood. This sample's subset: CD45RA-negative fraction. The genes are TRBV28 and TRBJ1-5, with TRBD1 matching 7 bases. This TCR derives from a young man in good health. The CDR3: CASRRDRDRQPQHF. CDR3 sequence (DNA): TGTGCCAGCAGACGCGACAGGGATCGACAGCCCCAGCATTTT.